The clone carrying this T cell receptor (beta chain) was observed a handful of times. Antigen specificity is unknown. The source of the sample is a study of CD8 T cells in ankylosing spondylitis. One entry per CDR3 protein, called by TCRdb with MiXCR from the 5' RACE reads. The sample consists of under 550,000 distinct CDR3 sequences, roughly a quarter of them appearing once. CDR1 and CDR2 from the germline V gene are SQVTM and ANQGSEA. There are 12 residues in the CDR3. The V end lost 7 bases, the J end lost 4 bases, and 10 bases lay between the germline ends. The study, taken as a whole, reports: The clones that were linked to disease were reported to be significantly enriched in matched synovial fluid samples from ankylosing spondylitis patients. Seemingly distinctive of ankylosing spondylitis blood was a TCR beta motif formed by eight highly homologous variants. With a CD8+ phenotype, disease-linked clones were relatively rare in peripheral blood.

The TCR originated in a male donor with ankylosing spondylitis. V is TRBV29-1 and J is TRBJ1-4, with D hard to call. Material for sequencing was blood, either unsorted or a sorted T cell fraction (not recorded which). The CDR3 nucleotides read TGCAGCGCTAGGACCGATAATGAAAAACTGTTTTTT. It translates to CSARTDNEKLFF.